This T cell receptor (beta chain) derives from a study of PD-L1 blockade in urothelial cancer (dated by TCRdb to about 2017). Study-level background: All patients started therapy around 2014 and received atezolizumab 1,200 mg intravenously every 3 weeks. About 90% of the roughly 30 patients were males with bladder-origin urothelial cancer, and about 60% of the roughly 30 reported a prior smoking history. An ECOG performance status of 0 or 1 was recorded for the patients, and 0 to 3 prior chemotherapy regimens had been received by the patients. Blood samples were analyzed 3 weeks after the start of treatment (second dose) and 6 weeks after the start of treatment. Blood samples yielded a median of around 130,000 T cells and tens of thousands of unique TCRs, with median clonality 0.080. Somatic, immune and clinical correlates of response to PD-L1 blockade with atezolizumab in urothelial cancer were the focus of an exploratory multi-omic analysis. Pretreatment tumor samples and matched peripheral blood, collected serially before and after atezolizumab treatment, underwent TCR sequencing. Progression-free survival longer than 6 months counted as durable clinical benefit, and TCR features were additionally tested against both progression-free and overall survival. In the same patients, whole exome sequencing and RNA sequencing of pretreatment tumors were performed in addition to TCR sequencing. Some ten patients reached durable clinical benefit, while about 20 patients did not. Over 28 patients had pretreatment blood TCR-seq, approximately 24 had at least one posttreatment blood collection, and approximately 24 had tumor TCR-seq. General findings and caveats noted by the study authors: A pretreatment peripheral blood TCR clonality below the median was linked to improved progression-free and overall survival. Greater expansion of tumor-associated TCR clones in peripheral blood 3 weeks after the start of treatment was observed in patients with durable benefit (n ≈ 22, p = 0.022). Because of the small sample size (n ≈ 30) and the many exploratory analyses performed, the results are intended to be regarded as hypothesis-generating.

The intended sense of this specimen's time point label: peripheral blood 6 weeks after treatment start. The cohort included under 35 patients with locally advanced or metastatic urothelial carcinoma who were treated at Memorial Sloan Kettering on a trial protocol. Peripheral blood mononuclear cells were collected from each patient pretreatment and during treatment, giving between 1 and 8 total time points per patient. The Qiagen DNeasy Blood extraction kit was used to purify genomic DNA from total PBMCs and from tumor samples. PBMCs were collected pretreatment and during treatment and were isolated and stored as previously described. Details on this clone: This receptor's antigen is unknown. Per-base quality was not reported, and no clone a single base away is much larger than it.

Synthetic TCR analog templates were spiked into each PCR so that absolute template abundance could be estimated from read counts. TCRbeta CDR3 regions were amplified from genomic DNA with bias-controlled V and J gene primers using the immunoSEQ assay. Sequencing of rearranged TCRbeta segments was performed at approximately 20X coverage. Concerning the study's data processing: Sequencing errors were corrected by clustering and CDR3s were annotated against IMGT to assign V, D and J genes. Only productive TCRbeta rearrangements were used in downstream analyses, excluding out-of-frame or stop-codon sequences. Clonality was calculated as one minus the Shannon entropy normalized by the log of the number of unique productive sequences. Clones differing between time points or between blood and tumor were identified by Fisher's exact test with Benjamini-Hochberg correction at adjusted p below 0.01. Held by TCRdb, this immuneACCESS table contains in-frame sequences only and omits some clones. Under half of the omission traces to an unresolved V gene where checked; the cause of the rest is unknown. The V and J calls and clone size are taken from that table; D and trimming were inferred from the DNA. This sample gives 100,000 to 150,000 clones in total; more than 75% of them show up just once. The ten largest clones add up to 2.4% of the sample.

Ends trimmed: V by 6 bases, J by 7 bases; bases unmatched to a gene: 10. Per the germline V gene (reference sequence), LNHDA is the CDR1 and SQIVND is the CDR2. The CDR3 covers 15 residues, taking in both the cysteine and the phenylalanine. The entry retains the CDR3 DNA only, 45 bases that are in frame from base 1. Recombination linked TRBV19 to TRBJ2-7, with 12 central nucleotides matching TRBD1. Here the sequenced sample was PBMCs, taken around atezolizumab (anti-PD-L1) treatment. This sequence originates from a middle-aged man with urothelial cancer. The CDR3: CASRQTGTGGREQYF. The DNA sequence is TGTGCCAGTAGGCAAACCGGGACAGGGGGCAGAGAGCAGTACTTC.